The sequence of this T cell receptor (beta chain) was determined in a study of cytomegalovirus exposure and HLA in healthy donors. Study-wide results and caveats: In an earlier analysis, about 87% or about 30%: the productive usage of most TCR beta V segments.

Use of 60 Vbeta and 13 Jbeta primers characterized the PCR. Profiling relied on immunoSEQ multiplex PCR, and the TCRdb table lists in-frame clones only, not all of them. The repertoire consists of about 130,000 clones, with roughly four fifths occurring once and the leading ten covering more than 0.9%. This clone has just a few counts. Its antigen is unknown. From germline, CDR1 is SGHTA and CDR2 FQGTGA. Losses at the gene ends were 5 bases for V and 5 bases for J; bases not matched to a gene: 3. The CDR3 spans 13 residues. The material sequenced was PBMCs. This receptor was taken from a boy between 10 and 17 years old in good health and CMV-seronegative. J is TRBJ2-5 and V is TRBV7-3; 9 nucleotides align to TRBD2. The DNA for the CDR3 is TGTGCCAGCAGCCAGCGGGGGGAGGAGACCCAGTACTTC. Its translation is CASSQRGEETQYF.